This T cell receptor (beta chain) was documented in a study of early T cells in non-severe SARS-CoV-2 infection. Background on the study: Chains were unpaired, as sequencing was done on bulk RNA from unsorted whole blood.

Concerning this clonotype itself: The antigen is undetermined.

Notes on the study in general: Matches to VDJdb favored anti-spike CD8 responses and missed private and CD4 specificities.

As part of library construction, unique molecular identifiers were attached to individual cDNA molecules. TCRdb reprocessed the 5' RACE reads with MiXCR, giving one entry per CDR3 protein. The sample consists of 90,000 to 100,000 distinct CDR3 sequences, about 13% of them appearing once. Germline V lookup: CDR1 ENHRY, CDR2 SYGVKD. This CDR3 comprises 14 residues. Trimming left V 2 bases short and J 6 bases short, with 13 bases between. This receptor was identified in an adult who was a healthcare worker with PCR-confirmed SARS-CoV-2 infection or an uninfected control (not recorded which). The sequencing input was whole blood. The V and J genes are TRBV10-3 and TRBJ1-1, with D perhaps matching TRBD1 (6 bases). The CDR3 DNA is TGTGCCATCAGTGAGCCGCGCAGGGGCTCTGAAGCTTTCTTT. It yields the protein CAISEPRRGSEAFF.